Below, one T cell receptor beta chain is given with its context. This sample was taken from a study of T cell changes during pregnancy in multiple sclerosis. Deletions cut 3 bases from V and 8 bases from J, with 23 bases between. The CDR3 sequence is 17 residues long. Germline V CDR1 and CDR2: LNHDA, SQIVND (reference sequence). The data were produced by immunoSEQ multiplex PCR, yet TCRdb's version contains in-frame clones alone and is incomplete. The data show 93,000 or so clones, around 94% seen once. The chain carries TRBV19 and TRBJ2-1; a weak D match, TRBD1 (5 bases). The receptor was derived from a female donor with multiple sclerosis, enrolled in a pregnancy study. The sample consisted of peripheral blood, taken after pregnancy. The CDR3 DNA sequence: TGTGCCAGTAGTATCTGGGGCAGGGCAGGGCCCCTGGATGAGCAGTTCTTC. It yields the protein CASSIWGRAGPLDEQFF.